Listed below are T cell receptor beta chains from one sample, sequenced in a study of T cell changes during pregnancy in multiple sclerosis. Data came from immunoSEQ multiplex PCR; TCRdb stores just in-frame clones and leaves some out. The table lists 55,000 to 85,000 clones, 90% of them singletons. Source: peripheral blood, taken in the third trimester of pregnancy. The source of these receptors is a female donor with multiple sclerosis, enrolled in a pregnancy study. Each CDR3 is given with its conserved first and last residue. A D gene is named only where the DNA matches it firmly. Size is omitted from some rows. Given values are once, few, many or a class for expanded clones.

CDR3 DNA: TGCGCCAGCAGCTTGGCTGTAATTTTCTCGGGGAACACTGAAGCTTTCTTT; CDR3 protein: CASSLAVIFSGNTEAFF; J gene: TRBJ1-1; V gene: TRBV5-1; D gene: .; clone size: .
CDR3 DNA: TGTGCCAGCAGTTACTCTGGGACAGGGGATCAGCCCCAGCATTTT; CDR3 protein: CASSYSGTGDQPQHF; J gene: TRBJ1-5; V gene: TRBV6-5; D gene: TRBD1; clone size: .
CDR3 DNA: TGTGCCAGCAGTCCACAGGGAACCTTTTACAATGAGCAGTTCTTC; CDR3 protein: CASSPQGTFYNEQFF; J gene: TRBJ2-1; V gene: TRBV6-1; D gene: .; clone size: .
CDR3 DNA: TGTGCCAGCAGCCCCCGGACTAGCGGATACAATGAGCAGTTCTTC; CDR3 protein: CASSPRTSGYNEQFF; J gene: TRBJ2-1; V gene: TRBV11-2; D gene: TRBD2; clone size: .
CDR3 DNA: TGTGCCACACAGGTGAACACTGAAGCTTTCTTT; CDR3 protein: CATQVNTEAFF; J gene: TRBJ1-1; V gene: TRBV21-1; D gene: .; clone size: few
CDR3 DNA: TGTGCCAGCAGCGAGGTGGGGACAGGGGATGGCTACACCTTC; CDR3 protein: CASSEVGTGDGYTF; J gene: TRBJ1-2; V gene: TRBV5-6; D gene: TRBD1; clone size: .
CDR3 DNA: TGTGCCAGCAGGGCCCCCGGGAGCTATGGCTACACCTTC; CDR3 protein: CASRAPGSYGYTF; J gene: TRBJ1-2; V gene: TRBV6-5; D gene: .; clone size: .
CDR3 DNA: TGTGCCAGCAGCCTTCGTCCGGGACAGGGCGTGGGGGGTAGGAATGAGCAGTTCTTC; CDR3 protein: CASSLRPGQGVGGRNEQFF; J gene: TRBJ2-1; V gene: TRBV9; D gene: TRBD1; clone size: .
CDR3 DNA: TGTGCCAGCAGCCTTCAGTGGAACACTGAAGCTTTCTTT; CDR3 protein: CASSLQWNTEAFF; J gene: TRBJ1-1; V gene: TRBV9; D gene: .; clone size: .
CDR3 DNA: TGTGCCAGCAGTGAACTGGGTCCGGTCCGAGGGACTGAAGCTTTCTTT; CDR3 protein: CASSELGPVRGTEAFF; J gene: TRBJ1-1; V gene: TRBV6-1; D gene: .; clone size: .
CDR3 DNA: TGTGCCACCTCCCGCCCGGACAACTCCTACGAGCAGTACTTC; CDR3 protein: CATSRPDNSYEQYF; J gene: TRBJ2-7; V gene: TRBV6-6; D gene: .; clone size: .
CDR3 DNA: TGTGCCAGCAGCTCACGGGACAGGGGTTACGAGCAGTACTTC; CDR3 protein: CASSSRDRGYEQYF; J gene: TRBJ2-7; V gene: TRBV7-9; D gene: TRBD1; clone size: .
CDR3 DNA: TGTGCCAGCAGCTTAACGGGCAGGGTGAACACTGAAGCTTTCTTT; CDR3 protein: CASSLTGRVNTEAFF; J gene: TRBJ1-1; V gene: TRBV7-9; D gene: .; clone size: once
CDR3 DNA: TGTGCCATCAGTGAGAAGGGGGTTTTATATGGCTACACCTTC; CDR3 protein: CAISEKGVLYGYTF; J gene: TRBJ1-2; V gene: TRBV10-3; D gene: .; clone size: .
CDR3 DNA: TGTGCCAGCAGCTTGACAGGGGACCTGTACGAGCAGTACTTC; CDR3 protein: CASSLTGDLYEQYF; J gene: TRBJ2-7; V gene: TRBV7-8; D gene: TRBD1; clone size: .
CDR3 DNA: TGTGCCATCAGGTCGGGACAGATTAATTCACCCCTCCACTTT; CDR3 protein: CAIRSGQINSPLHF; J gene: TRBJ1-6; V gene: TRBV10-3; D gene: TRBD1; clone size: .
CDR3 DNA: TGTGCCAGCATAGAGGGGACTAGCGCTGAAGCTTTCTTT; CDR3 protein: CASIEGTSAEAFF; J gene: TRBJ1-1; V gene: TRBV2; D gene: .; clone size: few
CDR3 DNA: TGTGCCAGCAGCCAAGAACTCCCCTACGAGCAGTACTTC; CDR3 protein: CASSQELPYEQYF; J gene: TRBJ2-7; V gene: TRBV14; D gene: .; clone size: .
CDR3 DNA: TGTGCCAGCAGCTCAAGACAGGGAAATTCACCCCTCCACTTT; CDR3 protein: CASSSRQGNSPLHF; J gene: TRBJ1-6; V gene: TRBV7-8; D gene: TRBD1; clone size: .
CDR3 DNA: TGTGCCAGCTCCACCGGTGGGCTTAACACTGAAGCTTTCTTT; CDR3 protein: CASSTGGLNTEAFF; J gene: TRBJ1-1; V gene: TRBV18; D gene: .; clone size: .
CDR3 DNA: TGTGCCAGCAGCATACTAGCGGGAGGGCCGAAAGAGACCCAGTACTTC; CDR3 protein: CASSILAGGPKETQYF; J gene: TRBJ2-5; V gene: TRBV7-8; D gene: TRBD2; clone size: once
CDR3 DNA: TGTGCCAGTACCCCGACAGGGGATTATGAAAAACTGTTTTTT; CDR3 protein: CASTPTGDYEKLFF; J gene: TRBJ1-4; V gene: TRBV19; D gene: TRBD1; clone size: .
CDR3 DNA: TGTGCCAGCAGTTACTCGCAACAAGAAGATACGCAGTATTTT; CDR3 protein: CASSYSQQEDTQYF; J gene: TRBJ2-3; V gene: TRBV6-5; D gene: .; clone size: .